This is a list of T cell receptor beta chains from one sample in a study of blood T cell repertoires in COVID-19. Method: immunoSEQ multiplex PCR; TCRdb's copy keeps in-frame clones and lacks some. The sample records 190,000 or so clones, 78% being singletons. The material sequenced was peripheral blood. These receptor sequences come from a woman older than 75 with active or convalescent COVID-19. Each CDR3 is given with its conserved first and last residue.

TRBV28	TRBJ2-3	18	CASSFPGRARRNTDTQYF
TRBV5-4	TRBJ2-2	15	CASRQGQTNTGELFF
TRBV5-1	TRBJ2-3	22	CASSARPGLAGDLPASTDTQYF
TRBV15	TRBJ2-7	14	CATSPGLAGYEQYF
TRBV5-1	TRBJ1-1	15	CASSLNRVQNTEAFF
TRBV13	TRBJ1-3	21	CASSSPDPGQGQTSSGNTIYF
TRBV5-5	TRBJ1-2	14	CASSQGQQLYGYTF
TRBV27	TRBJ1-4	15	CASSAYRGLNEKLFF
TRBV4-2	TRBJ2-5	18	CASSQLTSGGARGETQYF
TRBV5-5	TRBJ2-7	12	CASSSAGYEQYF
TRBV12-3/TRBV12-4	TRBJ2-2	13	CASSLGGPGELFF
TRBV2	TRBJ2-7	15	CASSEVAGGSYEQYF
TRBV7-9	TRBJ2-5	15	CASSSLRGTGETQYF
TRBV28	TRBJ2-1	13	CASSRGAINEQFF
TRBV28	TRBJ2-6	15	CASSLVSSGANVLTF
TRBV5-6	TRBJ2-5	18	CASSFQPRVYRDQETQYF
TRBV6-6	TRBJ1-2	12	CASSYSGEGYTF
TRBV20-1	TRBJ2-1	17	CSASRAAGTSGGNEQFF
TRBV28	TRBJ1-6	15	CASSPRGQWYSPLHF
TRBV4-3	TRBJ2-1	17	CASSQDLPAGGRNEQFF
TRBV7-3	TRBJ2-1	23	CASSLKTPGQGLTSGSSYNEQFF
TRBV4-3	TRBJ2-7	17	CASSQDFQRGGSDEQYF
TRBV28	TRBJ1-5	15	CASSYRDRGPQPQHF
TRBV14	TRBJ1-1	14	CASSLGGGDTEAFF
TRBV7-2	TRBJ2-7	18	CASSLEARPSGGKYEQYF
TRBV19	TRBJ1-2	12	CASRQGIHGYTF
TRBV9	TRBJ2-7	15	CASSVDGTSTYEQYF
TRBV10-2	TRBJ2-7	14	CASSESPGAYEQYF
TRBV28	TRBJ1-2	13	CASSPTGTYGYTF
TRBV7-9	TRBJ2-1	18	CASSPVGTRGLAYNEQFF
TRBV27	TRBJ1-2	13	CASSFRGGHGYTF
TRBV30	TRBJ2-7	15	CAWAKPGQISYEQYF
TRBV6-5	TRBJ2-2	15	CASSSPTGNTGELFF
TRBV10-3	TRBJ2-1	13	CAIGTGEYNEQFF
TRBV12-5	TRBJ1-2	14	CASGASGQGSGYTF
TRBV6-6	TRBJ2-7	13	CASSRTGDYEQYF
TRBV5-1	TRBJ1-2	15	CASSLGGSRHYGYTF
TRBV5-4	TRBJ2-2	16	CASSRTGLTNTGELFF
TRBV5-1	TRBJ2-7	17	CASSLAKPGTGTYEQYF
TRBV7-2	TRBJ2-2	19	CASSSRGLAGATNTGELFF
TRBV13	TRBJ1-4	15	CASSPGGTTNEKLFF
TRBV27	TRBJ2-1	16	CASSLIRGGSFNEQFF
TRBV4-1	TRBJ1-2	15	CASSQAGGEGYGYTF
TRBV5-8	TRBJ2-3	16	CASSLETSGATDTQYF
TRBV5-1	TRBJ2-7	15	CASSLEGGASYEQYF
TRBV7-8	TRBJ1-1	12	CASSSTGTEAFF
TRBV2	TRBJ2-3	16	CASSYDGQISTDTQYF
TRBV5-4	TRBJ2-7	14	CASSPDRGPYEQYF
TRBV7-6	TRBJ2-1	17	CASSSLLSTGSYNEQFF